The 27 T cell receptor beta chains listed next were all sequenced from one sample in a study of radiotherapy plus CTLA-4 blockade in lung cancer. Clones were sequenced by immunoSEQ multiplex PCR, and TCRdb holds only the in-frame ones, with some missing. This repertoire shows approximately 38,000 clones, about 86% found once; its top ten account for around a fifth. The sequenced sample was peripheral blood, obtained from a patient treated with radiotherapy plus ipilimumab. The origin of the receptors is a human donor with non-small cell lung cancer whose response to radiotherapy plus ipilimumab could not be evaluated.

This sequence joins TRBV29-1 and TRBJ2-1, with 9 bases fitting TRBD2. The CDR3 spans 13 residues. The J segment lost 6 bases and the V segment lost 7 bases, leaving 7 bases of the junction unmatched. Germline V lookup: CDR1 SQVTM, CDR2 ANQGSEA. As DNA, the CDR3 is TGCAGCGCAGGGCGGGGGGGCCCCAATGAGCAGTTCTTC. Its protein is CSAGRGGPNEQFF.

The chain has TRBV14 and TRBJ1-4; D may be TRBD1 (5 bases). V dropped 4 bases and J dropped 0 bases, with 9 bases sitting between them. The germline gives CDR1 SGHDN, CDR2 FVKESK. The CDR3 length is 15 residues. The CDR3 DNA reads as TGTGCCAGCAGCCGCGGGGGGGCAACTAATGAAAAACTGTTTTTT. The encoded protein is CASSRGGATNEKLFF.

This clone showed up just once. The chain links TRBV10-1 to TRBJ1-1, with unresolved D. The ends were cut back, 5 bases at V and 2 bases at J, with 18 bases in the middle. The CDR3 extends over 16 amino acids. Looked up from germline, CDR1 is WNHNN and CDR2 is SYGVQD (reference sequence). The CDR3 here is CASSSGAEALNTEAFF. The CDR3 bases are TGCGCCAGCAGTTCTGGAGCGGAGGCTCTAAACACTGAAGCTTTCTTT.

The genes are TRBV7-9 and TRBJ1-1; maybe TRBD1 (5 bases). CDR3 size: 14 residues. V was shortened by 2 bases and J by 4 bases, with 11 bases between the two germline ends. Germline CDR1 and CDR2: SEHNR and FQNEAQ (reference sequence). CDR3: CASSLPGGGTEAFF. The DNA of the CDR3 is TGTGCCAGCAGCTTACCGGGGGGGGGCACTGAAGCTTTCTTT.

The chain recombines TRBV6-6 with TRBJ2-7, with a possible D match to TRBD1 (5 bases). Germline V gene data show CDR1 as MNHNY and CDR2 as SVGAGI (reference sequence). V gave up 4 bases and J gave up 6 bases, with 10 bases separating them. The CDR3 is 12 amino acids. The CDR3 reads CASSFRQSEQYF. The CDR3 region has the DNA TGTGCCAGCAGTTTTCGACAGAGCGAGCAGTACTTC.

This chain joins TRBV28 and TRBJ2-3, with 8 nucleotides matching TRBD1. The CDR3 is 18 residues long. Germline V gene sequence: CDR1 MDHEN, CDR2 SYDVKM. V gave up 3 bases and J gave up 6 bases; unmatched junction bases: 17. The DNA of the CDR3 is TGTGCCAGCAGTTTCCCGAGCCCCCAGACAGGGGAGAGGGATACGCAGTATTTT. Translation gives CASSFPSPQTGERDTQYF.

V usage is TRBV19 and J usage is TRBJ2-5; 14 bases line up with TRBD2. Germline CDR1 LNHDA, CDR2 SQIVND (reference sequence). CDR3 length: 14 amino acids. J was trimmed by 7 bases and V by 8 bases; bases with no gene match: 6. CDR3 loop: CASRGLAGAGTQYF. As DNA, the CDR3 is TGTGCCAGTCGGGGACTAGCGGGAGCCGGGACCCAGTACTTC. Filled out from reference TRBV19 and TRBJ2-5, the complete variable domain reads DGGITQSPKYLFRKEGQNVTLSCEQNLNHDAMYWYRQDPGQGLRLIYYSQIVNDFQKGDIAEGYSVSREKKESFPLTVTSAQKNPTAFYLCASRGLAGAGTQYFGPGTRLLVL.

This rearrangement joins TRBV5-4 to TRBJ2-7; 9 nucleotides line up with TRBD1. Germline V lookup: CDR1 SGHNT, CDR2 YYREEE (reference sequence). After removal of 0 bases from V and 4 bases from J, the junction contained 5 bases not matched to a gene. This CDR3 comprises 15 residues. The CDR3 sequence is CASSLAGTGRYEQYF. In DNA, the CDR3 is TGTGCCAGCAGCTTGGCTGGGACAGGGAGGTACGAGCAGTACTTC.

The chain combines TRBV5-1 with TRBJ2-2; 7 nucleotides agree with TRBD1. The junction had 5 bases not matched to a gene; V was cut back by 2 bases and J by 4 bases. The CDR3 is 15 amino acids. Germline CDR1 is SGHRS and CDR2 is YFSETQ. The DNA of the CDR3 is TGCGCCAGCAGCTTCCGGGACAGTCGCACCGGGGAGCTGTTTTTT. It translates to CASSFRDSRTGELFF.

V usage is TRBV11-2 and J usage is TRBJ2-1; 9 positions match TRBD2. This CDR3 spans 15 amino acids. In germline, CDR1 is SGHAT, CDR2 FQNNGV. Trimming removed 1 base from V and 7 bases from J; junction bases left unmatched: 5. DNA for the CDR3: TGTGCCAGCAGCTTAGTCTCGCGGGGGGGAAATGAGCAGTTCTTC. Translated, it gives CASSLVSRGGNEQFF.

The chain joins TRBV28 to TRBJ1-1; D might be TRBD1 (5 bases). The CDR3 contains 14 residues. Germline-derived CDR1 and CDR2 are MDHEN and SYDVKM. V lost 5 bases and J 7 bases, leaving 17 bases between the germline ends. The CDR3 bases are TGTGCCAGCAGTCTCTGGACGGGGGACGTTGAAGCTTTCTTT. Translation: CASSLWTGDVEAFF.

This chain connects TRBV29-1 to TRBJ2-7; D is perhaps TRBD1 (5 bases). The CDR3 has 12 residues. The V and J ends lost 4 bases and 12 bases respectively, with 19 bases between them. Germline values: CDR1 SQVTM, CDR2 ANQGSEA. CDR3 bases: TGCAGCGTTGCGTCAGGGCCACGCGTTTTGTACTTC. Translated: CSVASGPRVLYF.

This clone was seen more than once but under ten times. The chain employs TRBV5-1 and TRBJ2-7; 10 bases are shared with TRBD2. This CDR3 is 16 amino acids long. From germline, CDR1 is SGHRS and CDR2 YFSETQ. The junction had 9 bases not matched to a gene; V was cut back by 0 bases and J by 6 bases. The CDR3 region is CASSLAVSGRASEQYF. The CDR3 DNA reads as TGCGCCAGCAGCTTGGCCGTCAGCGGGAGGGCCAGCGAGCAGTACTTC.

This chain links TRBV19 with TRBJ1-2; D is perhaps TRBD1 (5 bases). Germline-derived CDR1 and CDR2 are LNHDA and SQIVND (reference sequence). V was shortened by 6 bases and J by 7 bases, with 12 bases between the two germline ends. This CDR3 is 12 amino acids long. CDR3 region: CASSSGRVGYTF. Written as DNA, the CDR3 is TGTGCCAGTAGCAGTGGCAGGGTTGGCTACACCTTC.

The gene calls are TRBV27 and TRBJ2-7, with D hard to call. The CDR3 is made up of 13 amino acids. With 3 bases removed from V and 7 bases from J, the gap between germline ends came to 13 bases. From germline, CDR1 is MNHEY and CDR2 SMNVEV (reference sequence). Here the CDR3 reads CASSFIPSREQYF. The CDR3 DNA is TGTGCCAGCAGTTTCATCCCTTCCCGGGAGCAGTACTTC.

This chain uses TRBV18 with TRBJ2-7; D might be TRBD2 (5 bases). Trimming removed 4 bases from V and 6 bases from J, with 13 bases in between. The length of the CDR3 is 13 residues. Germline assignment: CDR1 KGHSH and CDR2 LQKENI. As DNA, the CDR3 is TGTGCCAGCTCACTAAGCTACGGAGGCGAGCAGTACTTC. It translates to CASSLSYGGEQYF.

The J gene is TRBJ1-1, the V gene TRBV19; TRBD1 agrees at 9 bases. V shed 7 bases and J 6 bases; nucleotides not matched to a gene: 18. The CDR3 extends over 17 amino acids. Germline V lookup: CDR1 LNHDA, CDR2 SQIVND (reference sequence). CDR3 sequence (DNA): TGTGCCAGTATGATGGGACAGGGAAAGTTGTACGGCGCTGAAGCTTTCTTT. Protein: CASMMGQGKLYGAEAFF.

This sequence joins TRBV19 and TRBJ1-4, with D possibly matching TRBD1 (5 bases). The CDR3 loop spans 15 amino acids. Germline assignment: CDR1 LNHDA and CDR2 SQIVND (reference sequence). V was pared by 4 bases and J by 4 bases, with 13 bases between. The CDR3 region is CASSRSGLNNEKLFF. In DNA, the CDR3 is TGTGCCAGTAGTAGATCGGGACTGAATAATGAAAAACTGTTTTTT.

The chain has TRBV5-5 and TRBJ1-5; 8 bases align to TRBD1. The CDR3 covers 16 residues. The junction had 6 bases not matched to a gene; V was cut back by 4 bases and J by 0 bases. Germline values: CDR1 SGHKS, CDR2 YYEKEE (reference sequence). CDR3 nucleotides: TGTGCCAGCAGCCTAAGACAGGGGTATAGCAATCAGCCCCAGCATTTT. Its protein product is CASSLRQGYSNQPQHF.

The chain combines TRBV11-2 with TRBJ2-3; 8 positions match TRBD2. CDR3 length: 15 residues. Trimming at V came to 6 bases and at J to 6 bases, leaving 11 bases not matched to a gene. Germline V CDR1 and CDR2: SGHAT, FQNNGV. The chain's CDR3 is CASSFAGGPGDTQYF. The CDR3 DNA sequence: TGTGCCAGCAGTTTTGCGGGGGGCCCTGGGGATACGCAGTATTTT.

V and J are TRBV9 and TRBJ1-2; 8 bases map to TRBD1. Germline lookup yields CDR1 SGDLS and CDR2 YYNGEE. The CDR3 has 14 amino acids. The V and J ends lost 4 bases and 4 bases, in that order; junction bases with no gene match: 6. As DNA, the CDR3 is TGTGCCAGCAGCCCACAGACAGGGGCCTATGGCTACACCTTC. Translation: CASSPQTGAYGYTF.

The chain employs TRBV13 and TRBJ1-4; TRBD1 agrees at 7 bases. The length of the CDR3 is 14 residues. The germline V gene encodes CDR1 PRHDT and CDR2 FYEKMQ (reference sequence). V lost 4 bases, J lost 8 bases, and 7 bases stayed unmatched. This chain's CDR3 is CASSWGQFKEKLFF. CDR3 nucleotide sequence: TGTGCCAGCAGCTGGGGACAGTTCAAGGAAAAACTGTTTTTT. The full variable domain, with the rest looked up from reference TRBV13 and TRBJ1-4, is AAGVIQSPRHLIKEKRETATLKCYPIPRHDTVYWYQQGPGQDPQFLISFYEKMQSDKGSIPDRFSAQQFSDYHSELNMSSLELGDSALYFCASSWGQFKEKLFFGSGTQLSVL.

The rearrangement uses TRBV4-2 and TRBJ1-1; tentatively, D is TRBD1 (5 bases). CDR1 and CDR2 (germline): LGHNA, YNFKEQ. The ends were cut back, 6 bases at V and 1 base at J, with 12 bases in the middle. This CDR3 is 14 amino acids long. CDR3 in amino acids: CASSPAGANTEAFF. CDR3 DNA: TGTGCCAGCAGTCCGGCTGGGGCGAACACTGAAGCTTTCTTT.

The V gene is TRBV7-9, the J gene TRBJ2-7; TRBD2 agrees at 8 bases. In germline, CDR1 is SEHNR, CDR2 FQNEAQ (reference sequence). With V trimmed by 5 bases and J by 3 bases, 9 bases remained unmatched. CDR3 size: 15 residues. In nucleotides, the CDR3 is TGTGCCAGCAGCCCCCGGGGGGGCCCCCTCTACGAGCAGTACTTC. Its translation: CASSPRGGPLYEQYF.

This clone was recorded only once. This rearrangement joins TRBV5-1 to TRBJ1-1; D ambiguous. CDR1 and CDR2 from the germline V gene are SGHRS and YFSETQ. The CDR3 length is 15 residues. Trimming removed 0 bases at V and 1 base at J, with 10 bases between. CDR3 protein: CASSLEAGRNTEAFF. CDR3 DNA: TGCGCCAGCAGCTTGGAAGCGGGTAGGAACACTGAAGCTTTCTTT. Using reference TRBV5-1 and TRBJ1-1 for the parts outside the CDR3, the full variable domain is KAGVTQTPRYLIKTRGQQVTLSCSPISGHRSVSWYQQTPGQGLQFLFEYFSETQRNKGNFPGRFSGRQFSNSRSEMNVSTLELGDSALYLCASSLEAGRNTEAFFGQGTRLTVV.

The CDR3 sequence: CASSWRATAEQYF. CDR3 sequence (DNA): TGCGCCAGCAGCTGGCGTGCTACAGCCGAGCAGTACTTC. The V gene is TRBV5-1, the J gene TRBJ2-5; no definite D call. Near its end, the DNA agrees better with TRBJ2-7, so the J call may be wrong. CDR3 size: 13 residues. Germline CDR1 SGHRS, CDR2 YFSETQ.

The chain links TRBV28 to TRBJ2-5; 12 positions agree with TRBD1. CDR1 is MDHEN and CDR2 is SYDVKM in the germline V gene. CDR3 length equals 15 residues. After removal of 8 bases from V and 6 bases from J, the junction contained 10 bases not matched to a gene. In DNA, the CDR3 is TGTGCCAGCTCCCCTCGGGGACAGGGGGCTAAGACCCAGTACTTC. Its protein product is CASSPRGQGAKTQYF.